A single sample gave rise to the 22 T cell receptor beta chains below, sequenced in a study of OX40 agonist ivuxolimab in advanced cancers. Sequenced by immunoSEQ multiplex PCR; TCRdb stores in-frame clones only, minus some. The data show 45,000 to 55,000 clones, approximately 88% seen once. The sample in question was CD4+ or CD8+ T cells sorted from blood, obtained in a trial of the OX40 agonist ivuxolimab. The receptors were sampled from an adult with an advanced solid tumor such as melanoma, head and neck, liver or kidney cancer.

CDR3 sequence reads: CASTYYPEGTDTQYF. The CDR3 region has the DNA TGTGCCAGCACCTATTACCCGGAAGGCACAGATACGCAGTATTTT. The chain carries TRBV5-6 and TRBJ2-3; D uncertain. This CDR3 spans 15 amino acids. Germline V gene lookup returns CDR1 SGHDT and CDR2 YYEEEE. V dropped 6 bases and J dropped 1 base, with 15 bases sitting between them. Complete variable domain (other parts from reference TRBV5-6 and TRBJ2-3): DAGVTQSPTHLIKTRGQQVTLRCSPKSGHDTVSWYQQALGQGPQFIFQYYEEEERQRGNFPDRFSGHQFPNYSSELNVNALLLGDSALYLCASTYYPEGTDTQYFGPGTRLTVL.

The rearrangement uses TRBV5-1 and TRBJ2-7; 7 nucleotides line up with TRBD1. V was clipped by 4 bases and J by 7 bases; unmatched bases: 14. There are 15 residues in the CDR3. Germline loops: CDR1 SGHRS, CDR2 YFSETQ. This CDR3 reads CASSPRTTGVEEQYF. The CDR3 coding sequence is TGCGCCAGCAGCCCACGGACAACAGGGGTTGAAGAGCAGTACTTC.

This rearrangement joins TRBV7-9 to TRBJ1-2; weak D call: TRBD1 (5 bases). The CDR3 length is 15 residues. The germline V gene has CDR1 SEHNR and CDR2 FQNEAQ (reference sequence). V lost 1 base and J lost 6, with 15 bases in between. CDR3 nucleotide sequence: TGTGCCAGCAGCTTAGGCGACAGAATGGGAGATGGCTACACCTTC. This translates into CASSLGDRMGDGYTF. The whole variable domain, remainder taken from reference TRBV7-9 and TRBJ1-2, is DTGVSQNPRHKITKRGQNVTFRCDPISEHNRLYWYRQTLGQGPEFLTYFQNEAQLEKSRLLSDRFSAERPKGSFSTLEIQRTEQGDSAMYLCASSLGDRMGDGYTFGSGTRLTVV.

CDR3 sequence reads: CASPRGVSNTGELFF. CDR3 nucleotides: TGTGCCAGCCCTCGGGGGGTATCGAACACCGGGGAGCTGTTTTTT. This chain uses TRBV21-1 with TRBJ2-2; TRBD2 reflects the table's D call only, with no check against the DNA. TRBV21-1 is annotated as a pseudogene. The CDR3 extends over 15 amino acids.

The rearrangement uses TRBV30 and TRBJ1-5, with D possibly TRBD1 on 6 matching bases. Trimming cost V 0 bases and J 5 bases, with 11 bases left between them. This CDR3 comprises 14 residues. CDR1 and CDR2 (germline): GTSNPN, SVGIG (reference sequence). The CDR3 DNA reads as TGTGCCTGGAGTGTAGGGGGAGGGTATCAGCCCCAGCATTTT. This gives the protein CAWSVGGGYQPQHF. The variable domain in full, completed from reference TRBV30 and TRBJ1-5, reads SQTIHQWPATLVQPVGSPLSLECTVEGTSNPNLYWYRQAAGRGLQLLFYSVGIGQISSEVPQNLSASRPQDRQFILSSKKLLLSDSGFYLCAWSVGGGYQPQHFGDGTRLSIL.

This chain uses TRBV7-2 with TRBJ1-5; D is unresolved. This CDR3 spans 16 amino acids. The V and J ends lost 5 bases and 4 bases respectively, with 18 bases between them. Germline V gives CDR1 SGHTA, CDR2 FQGNSA. The DNA for the CDR3 is TGTGCCAGCAGCATTAGAGGTGGAACAGCAAATCAGCCCCAGCATTTT. This translates into CASSIRGGTANQPQHF.

The CDR3 DNA reads TGTGCCAGCAGCCAACCGGGGCCTACGGACGAGCAGTACTTC. Residues: CASSQPGPTDEQYF. The genes are TRBV28 and TRBJ2-7; D is perhaps TRBD1 or TRBD2 (5 bases each). Trimming removed 6 bases from V and 5 bases from J, with 17 bases in between. The CDR3 extends over 14 amino acids. CDR1 and CDR2 from the germline V gene are MDHEN and SYDVKM.

J is TRBJ2-7 and V is TRBV5-4; TRBD2 is a possible D gene (5 bases). CDR1 is SGHNT and CDR2 is YYREEE in the germline V gene (reference sequence). Deletions cut 4 bases from V and 6 bases from J, with 17 bases between. The CDR3 loop spans 14 amino acids. CDR3 loop: CASSPRAQSGEQYF. CDR3 coding DNA: TGTGCCAGCAGCCCCCGGGCCCAGAGCGGCGAGCAGTACTTC.

The chain links TRBV6-5 to TRBJ1-5, with TRBD1 as a possible D gene (6 bases). The germline V and J ends were trimmed by 6 bases and 7 bases, with 16 bases remaining between them. CDR1 is MNHEY and CDR2 is SVGAGI in the germline V gene. This CDR3 spans 14 amino acids. This CDR3 reads CASSEQGRRQPQHF. The CDR3, as DNA: TGTGCCAGCAGCGAACAGGGAAGGCGGCAGCCCCAGCATTTT.

Here the CDR3 reads CAVCAAPNNSPLHF. CDR3 coding DNA: TGTGCCGTCTGCGCGGCACCGAATAATTCACCCCTCCACTTT. V gene TRBV10-3 combines with J gene TRBJ1-6; D unclear. Germline V gene data show CDR1 as ENHRY and CDR2 as SYGVKD. V gave up 11 bases and J gave up 5 bases, with 16 bases separating them. CDR3 length equals 14 residues.

The chain combines TRBV14 with TRBJ1-1; 7 bases are a match to TRBD1. The length of the CDR3 is 15 residues. The J segment lost 1 base and the V segment lost 5 bases, leaving 7 bases of the junction unmatched. In germline, CDR1 is SGHDN, CDR2 FVKESK. CDR3 sequence: CASSDPRGGNTEAFF. The CDR3 nucleotides are TGTGCCAGCAGCGATCCCAGGGGGGGGAACACTGAAGCTTTCTTT.

The CDR3 nucleotides are TGTGCCAGCAGTTTATGGGGAAAAACCAGGCCCTACAATGAGCAGTTCTTC. Encoded protein: CASSLWGKTRPYNEQFF. This chain uses TRBV28 with TRBJ2-1; D uncertain. V lost 0 bases and J 2 bases, leaving 14 bases between the germline ends. There are 17 residues in the CDR3. Germline V CDR1 and CDR2: MDHEN, SYDVKM.

The CDR3 sequence is CASSVSSGRYNEQFF. CDR3 in DNA: TGTGCCAGCAGTGTCTCTAGCGGGAGGTACAATGAGCAGTTCTTC. The chain employs TRBV28 and TRBJ2-1; 11 bases are shared with TRBD2. V lost 5 bases and J lost 4; bases outside the gene matches: 4. This CDR3 is 15 amino acids long. Germline V gene data show CDR1 as MDHEN and CDR2 as SYDVKM.

V gene TRBV18 combines with J gene TRBJ2-5, with D possibly matching TRBD1 (6 bases). The end of the DNA is better explained by TRBJ2-7, so the J call may be wrong. The CDR3 is 15 amino acids. Germline V gene lookup returns CDR1 KGHSH and CDR2 LQKENI. CDR3 loop: CASSPPQGSSYEQYF. DNA for the CDR3: TGTGCCAGCTCACCACCCCAGGGGTCATCCTACGAGCAGTACTTC.

V usage is TRBV28 and J usage is TRBJ1-2; no clear D. V was cut by 9 bases and J by 0 bases, with 5 bases left in between. This CDR3 spans 11 amino acids. Germline V gene lookup returns CDR1 MDHEN and CDR2 SYDVKM. In nucleotides, the CDR3 is TGTGCCAGTTTCTCTAACTATGGCTACACCTTC. Encoded protein: CASFSNYGYTF.

The chain employs TRBV5-4 and TRBJ2-3, with 12 nucleotides matching TRBD2. Germline-derived CDR1 and CDR2 are SGHNT and YYREEE (reference sequence). This CDR3 region has 17 residues. J lost 6 bases, V lost 6 bases, and 14 bases had no gene match. Here the CDR3 DNA reads TGTGCCAGCAAAGCACGACTAGCGGGAGTGAGTAGGGATACGCAGTATTTT. It specifies CASKARLAGVSRDTQYF.

The gene calls are TRBV5-1 and TRBJ1-4, with D perhaps TRBD1 (6 bases). Trimming removed 2 bases at V and 4 bases at J, with 12 bases between. The CDR3 is 15 amino acids. The germline CDR1 and CDR2 sequences are SGHRS and YFSETQ. The CDR3 nucleotides read TGCGCCAGCAGCTTCGGGGGCAGCGTTAATGAAAAACTGTTTTTT. Translating gives CASSFGGSVNEKLFF.

The chain recombines TRBV7-2 with TRBJ1-4; the D gene is possibly TRBD1 (5 bases). Germline V CDR1 and CDR2: SGHTA, FQGNSA. V lost 5 bases and J lost 5, with 15 bases in between. The CDR3 totals 15 residues. The CDR3 DNA follows: TGTGCCAGCAGCCCCAACACAGGTAGCAATGAAAAACTGTTTTTT. Translated: CASSPNTGSNEKLFF. Based on the CDR3 plus reference TRBV7-2 and TRBJ1-4, the full variable domain is GAGVSQSPSNKVTEKGKDVELRCDPISGHTALYWYRQSLGQGLEFLIYFQGNSAPDKSGLPSDRFSAERTGGSVSTLTIQRTQQEDSAVYLCASSPNTGSNEKLFFGSGTQLSVL.

CDR3 amino acids: CASSASYRGDYGYTF. In DNA, the CDR3 is TGTGCCAGCAGTGCCAGTTACAGGGGGGACTATGGCTACACCTTC. The V call is TRBV11-2, the J call TRBJ1-2, with 8 nucleotides matching TRBD1. Per germline, CDR1 SGHAT and CDR2 FQNNGV. J lost 3 bases, V lost 6 bases, and 9 bases had no gene match. This CDR3 comprises 15 residues.

The V gene is TRBV7-2, the J gene TRBJ2-7; D is undetermined. Trimming shortened V by 2 bases and J by 5 bases, and 10 bases separated the two germline ends. CDR1 is SGHTA, CDR2 FQGNSA, per germline. There are 13 residues in the CDR3. In nucleotides, the CDR3 is TGTGCCAGCAGCTTACTAGAGATCAACGAGCAGTACTTC. This encodes CASSLLEINEQYF.

The chain joins TRBV5-5 to TRBJ1-4; D call uncertain. Between the trimmed V and J ends, which lost 0 bases and 0 bases, there was a span of 3 bases. Germline V gene lookup returns CDR1 SGHKS and CDR2 YYEKEE (reference sequence). The CDR3 sequence is 14 residues long. CDR3 amino acids: CASSLATTNEKLFF. The DNA of the CDR3 is TGTGCCAGCAGCTTGGCCACAACTAATGAAAAACTGTTTTTT.

The rearrangement links TRBV25-1 to TRBJ2-4; D unresolved. The V gene's germline CDR1 is MGHDK and CDR2 SYGVNS. The V and J ends lost 4 bases and 12 bases respectively, with 10 bases between them. There are 11 residues in the CDR3. CDR3 DNA: TGTGCCAGCAGTGTTGGCACTACTCAGTACTTC. This gives the protein CASSVGTTQYF.